The 29 T cell receptor beta chains below all came from one sample that was sequenced in a study of blood T cell repertoires in COVID-19. Sequenced by immunoSEQ multiplex PCR; TCRdb stores in-frame clones only, minus some. The sample has 200,000 to 250,000 clones; 82% are singletons. The specimen sequenced was peripheral blood. Receptor source: an elderly woman with acute or convalescent COVID-19.

The chain carries TRBV14 and TRBJ1-4; possible D gene TRBD1, 6 bases. Between the trimmed V and J ends, which lost 3 bases and 3 bases, there was a span of 14 bases. The CDR3 is 16 amino acids. Germline values: CDR1 SGHDN, CDR2 FVKESK. The CDR3 reads CASSQFHREPNEKLFF. The CDR3, as DNA: TGTGCCAGCAGCCAGTTCCACAGGGAGCCTAATGAAAAACTGTTTTTT.

The CDR3 protein is CASSLSGSSYNSPLHF. The CDR3 DNA reads as TGCGCCAGCAGCTTGTCGGGGAGCTCCTATAATTCACCCCTCCACTTT. V usage is TRBV5-1 and J usage is TRBJ1-6; no firm D call. The germline V and J ends were trimmed by 1 base and 0 bases, with 8 bases remaining between them. The CDR3 runs to 16 residues. CDR1 is SGHRS, CDR2 YFSETQ, per germline.

The chain combines TRBV28 with TRBJ1-4; weak D call: TRBD1 (6 bases). The CDR3 sequence is 14 residues long. From germline, CDR1 is MDHEN and CDR2 SYDVKM. V lost 5 bases to trimming and J lost 10 bases, with 17 bases between them. The CDR3 here is CASSAGQLFTKLFF. Written as DNA, the CDR3 is TGTGCCAGCAGTGCCGGACAGCTTTTTACAAAACTGTTTTTT.

The V call is TRBV5-6, the J call TRBJ1-1; D remains ambiguous. In germline, CDR1 is SGHDT, CDR2 YYEEEE. CDR3 length equals 13 residues. V lost 0 bases to trimming and J lost 6 bases, with 9 bases between them. The CDR3 region has the DNA TGTGCCAGCAGCTTGGTTGCAAGCGCTGAAGCTTTCTTT. Its protein product is CASSLVASAEAFF.

The V and J genes are TRBV19 and TRBJ2-2; TRBD2 matches at 12 bases. Unmatched junction bases numbered 10, after V lost 7 bases and J lost 4 bases. Germline assignment: CDR1 LNHDA and CDR2 SQIVND (reference sequence). The CDR3 has 17 amino acids. The CDR3 loop reads CASTLRTSGTLTGELFF. The CDR3 region has the DNA TGTGCCAGTACCCTCAGGACTAGCGGGACCCTCACCGGGGAGCTGTTTTTT.

The V call is TRBV5-1, the J call TRBJ2-2; a weak D match, TRBD2 (6 bases). The CDR3 runs to 18 residues. Germline lookup yields CDR1 SGHRS and CDR2 YFSETQ. V was shortened by 0 bases and J by 2 bases, with 17 bases between the two germline ends. The CDR3, as DNA: TGCGCCAGCAGCTTGGATGGCGGGGTGGGAAAAAACACCGGGGAGCTGTTTTTT. It is translated as CASSLDGGVGKNTGELFF.

The rearrangement uses TRBV29-1 and TRBJ2-7, with D possibly TRBD2 on 5 matching bases. This CDR3 region has 12 residues. CDR1 SQVTM and CDR2 ANQGSEA come from the germline V gene. The V end lost 7 bases, the J end lost 3 bases, and 13 bases lay between the germline ends. The CDR3 loop reads CSARGVGYEQYF. CDR3 nucleotide sequence: TGCAGCGCCCGGGGTGTTGGCTACGAGCAGTACTTC.

The J gene is TRBJ2-3, the V gene TRBV3-1 (or the pseudogene TRBV3-2); 8 bases agree with TRBD2. CDR3 length: 19 residues. Germline loops: CDR1 LGHDT, CDR2 YNNKEL (reference sequence). The J segment lost 1 base and the V segment lost 4 bases, leaving 16 bases of the junction unmatched. CDR3 protein: CASSPLSAGGPGGTDTQYF. Written as DNA, the CDR3 is TGTGCCAGCAGCCCATTGAGTGCGGGGGGTCCTGGGGGCACAGATACGCAGTATTTT.

The CDR3 loop is CAVSMGSYEGEAFF. Here the CDR3 DNA reads TGTGCTGTTAGTATGGGGAGCTACGAAGGTGAAGCTTTCTTT. This chain uses TRBV3-1 (or the pseudogene TRBV3-2) with TRBJ1-1; D is uncertain. This CDR3 has 14 residues. Germline V gene lookup returns CDR1 LGHDT and CDR2 YNNKEL (reference sequence).

The rearrangement joins TRBV7-9 to TRBJ2-2; 7 positions agree with TRBD2. This CDR3 region has 15 residues. The germline CDR1 and CDR2 sequences are SEHNR and FQNEAQ (reference sequence). With 10 bases clipped from V and 5 bases from J, the junction kept 13 bases outside the gene matches. The CDR3 nucleotides are TGTGCCACCCAAGCCCGACTAGCTCGGACCGGGGAGCTGTTTTTT. Protein product: CATQARLARTGELFF.

The chain links TRBV9 to TRBJ2-2, with 9 bases identical to TRBD2. The CDR3 runs 17 residues. Germline V gene sequence: CDR1 SGDLS, CDR2 YYNGEE. The V and J ends lost 4 bases and 1 base, in that order; junction bases with no gene match: 8. The CDR3 loop is CASSLNGAGGNTGELFF. DNA for the CDR3: TGTGCCAGCAGCCTCAATGGAGCGGGGGGGAACACCGGGGAGCTGTTTTTT.

The rearrangement joins TRBV9 to TRBJ2-2, with 10 bases aligning to TRBD1. V lost 0 bases to trimming and J lost 6 bases; unmatched junction nucleotides: 20. Germline V CDR1 and CDR2: SGDLS, YYNGEE. CDR3 size: 21 residues. The CDR3 DNA reads TGTGCCAGCAGCGTAGCTAACTGGGACAGGGGCACAGGGCTCGCCGCCGGGGAGCTGTTTTTT. It specifies CASSVANWDRGTGLAAGELFF.

V is TRBV7-3 and J is TRBJ1-1, with unresolved D. V lost 5 bases and J 5 bases, leaving 15 bases between the germline ends. The CDR3 totals 14 residues. Germline assignment: CDR1 SGHTA and CDR2 FQGTGA. The CDR3 sequence is CASSQKSDGTEAFF. CDR3 DNA sequence: TGTGCCAGCAGCCAAAAGAGCGATGGGACTGAAGCTTTCTTT.

The CDR3 nucleotides are TGCAGCTCGAATAGAGGCACTGAAGCTTTCTTT. It is translated as CSSNRGTEAFF. The chain combines TRBV29-1 with TRBJ1-1; the D is unclear. This CDR3 has 11 amino acids. Germline CDR1 is SQVTM and CDR2 is ANQGSEA. V lost 8 bases and J 4 bases, leaving 11 bases between the germline ends.

CDR3 in amino acids: CASSLSQGIRSYNEQFF. CDR3 DNA: TGTGCCAGCAGTTTATCACAGGGGATAAGGTCCTACAATGAGCAGTTCTTC. J is TRBJ2-1 and V is TRBV27; 7 bases are shared with TRBD1. CDR3 length: 17 amino acids. The trim removed 0 bases at V and 1 base at J, leaving 6 bases unmatched. Germline V gives CDR1 MNHEY, CDR2 SMNVEV (reference sequence).

The chain links TRBV27 to TRBJ1-1; the D is unclear. The V and J ends lost 0 bases and 3 bases respectively, with 17 bases between them. Germline V gene data show CDR1 as MNHEY and CDR2 as SMNVEV (reference sequence). This CDR3 is 17 amino acids long. CDR3 DNA: TGTGCCAGCAGTTTATCCCCCCTCTTATTTTCGGACACTGAAGCTTTCTTT. Translating it yields CASSLSPLLFSDTEAFF.

The J gene is TRBJ1-1, the V gene TRBV6-6; 11 bases match TRBD1. This CDR3 is built from 13 residues. In germline, CDR1 is MNHNY, CDR2 SVGAGI (reference sequence). With V trimmed by 5 bases and J by 8 bases, 4 bases remained unmatched. The CDR3 coding sequence is TGTGCCAGCAGTACGGACAGGGGGCGGGAAGCTTTCTTT. It is translated as CASSTDRGREAFF.

The chain uses TRBV6-1 and TRBJ1-6; no definite D call. The germline V gene has CDR1 MNHNS and CDR2 SASEGT. Trimming shortened V by 3 bases and J by 7 bases, and 13 bases separated the two germline ends. This CDR3 is built from 15 residues. The CDR3: CASSDPRSVNSPLHF. The CDR3 DNA follows: TGTGCCAGCAGTGATCCCCGGTCGGTCAATTCACCCCTCCACTTT.

In this sample, this clone turned up a few times. This chain joins TRBV7-2 and TRBJ1-4, with D possibly TRBD1 on 5 matching bases. Germline V gene sequence: CDR1 SGHTA, CDR2 FQGNSA. The CDR3 covers 16 residues. Trimming shortened V by 4 bases and J by 7 bases, and 19 bases separated the two germline ends. CDR3 region: CASSSRAGGFIEKLFF. The DNA for the CDR3 is TGTGCCAGCAGCTCCCGGGCGGGGGGGTTTATTGAAAAACTGTTTTTT.

This clone came up once. This chain connects TRBV5-4 to TRBJ1-2, with D hard to call. With 0 bases removed from V and 0 bases from J, the gap between germline ends came to 12 bases. There are 16 residues in the CDR3. Germline loops: CDR1 SGHNT, CDR2 YYREEE (reference sequence). The CDR3 loop reads CASSLDSERTNYGYTF. CDR3 DNA: TGTGCCAGCAGCTTGGATAGTGAACGCACTAACTATGGCTACACCTTC.

This CDR3 is CASSQGDDTRTGNTGELFF. In DNA form, the CDR3 reads TGTGCCAGCAGTCAGGGGGATGACACGCGGACAGGGAACACCGGGGAGCTGTTTTTT. The chain combines TRBV21-1 with TRBJ2-2; the table names TRBD1, a call not compared with the DNA. TRBV21-1 is a known pseudogene. The CDR3 extends over 19 amino acids.

This chain links TRBV7-2 with TRBJ2-7, with TRBD2 matching over 7 bases. This CDR3 region has 13 residues. Trimming removed 1 base from V and 7 bases from J; junction bases left unmatched: 4. CDR1 and CDR2 from the germline V gene are SGHTA and FQGNSA. The CDR3 sequence is CASSLDPAGEQYF. The CDR3 DNA sequence: TGTGCCAGCAGCTTAGACCCAGCGGGAGAGCAGTACTTC.

V gene TRBV5-4 combines with J gene TRBJ2-4; TRBD1 matches at 7 bases. CDR3 length: 13 residues. Trimming at V came to 4 bases and at J to 8 bases, leaving 6 bases not matched to a gene. The V gene's germline CDR1 is SGHNT and CDR2 YYREEE (reference sequence). CDR3 coding DNA: TGTGCCAGCAGCACCCAGGGGGTGGACATTCAGTACTTC. Translated, it gives CASSTQGVDIQYF.

V gene TRBV3-1 (or the pseudogene TRBV3-2) combines with J gene TRBJ1-1; TRBD1 matches 9 bases. V shed 3 bases and J 1 base; nucleotides not matched to a gene: 9. From germline, CDR1 is LGHDT and CDR2 YNNKEL (reference sequence). The length of the CDR3 is 17 residues. The CDR3 coding sequence is TGTGCCAGCAGCCAGGGGGACAGGGCCGCTGCGAACACTGAAGCTTTCTTT. It yields the protein CASSQGDRAAANTEAFF.

The chain links TRBV13 to TRBJ2-3; tentatively, D is TRBD1 (6 bases). This CDR3 comprises 13 residues. CDR1 and CDR2 (germline): PRHDT, FYEKMQ (reference sequence). The germline V and J ends were trimmed by 3 bases and 4 bases, with 8 bases remaining between them. CDR3 in amino acids: CASSFPGADTQYF. The DNA of the CDR3 is TGTGCCAGCAGCTTCCCAGGGGCAGATACGCAGTATTTT.

This clone was picked up one time. The chain carries TRBV9 and TRBJ1-3; D is uncertain. Germline V gene lookup returns CDR1 SGDLS and CDR2 YYNGEE. With 4 bases removed from V and 1 base from J, the gap between germline ends came to 12 bases. CDR3 length: 15 amino acids. CDR3 DNA: TGTGCCAGCAGCCTCGAGCCGGGGTCTGGAAACACCATATATTTT. It is translated as CASSLEPGSGNTIYF. Complete variable domain (other parts from reference TRBV9 and TRBJ1-3): DSGVTQTPKHLITATGQRVTLRCSPRSGDLSVYWYQQSLDQGLQFLIQYYNGEERAKGNILERFSAQQFPDLHSELNLSSLELGDSALYFCASSLEPGSGNTIYFGEGSWLTVV.

The CDR3 bases are TGTGCCAGTTTTGAAACAGGGGGCTATGGCTACACCTTC. It codes for CASFETGGYGYTF. The chain employs TRBV12-3 or TRBV12-4 and TRBJ1-2; 8 nucleotides line up with TRBD1. The J segment lost 4 bases and the V segment lost 9 bases, leaving 7 bases of the junction unmatched. This CDR3 has 13 amino acids.

The chain combines TRBV12-3 or TRBV12-4 with TRBJ2-7; D possibly corresponds to TRBD2 (6 bases). The CDR3 has 11 amino acids. Here the CDR3 DNA reads TGTGCTTCGGGAGACTCCTACGAGCAGTACTTC. Protein sequence: CASGDSYEQYF.

The chain couples TRBV11-2 to TRBJ1-1; 10 nucleotides line up with TRBD1. V lost 3 bases to trimming and J lost 0 bases; unmatched junction nucleotides: 4. Germline V lookup: CDR1 SGHAT, CDR2 FQNNGV. This CDR3 is 16 amino acids long. The CDR3, as DNA: TGTGCCAGCAGCTTCCGGGACAGGGGTGTGAACACTGAAGCTTTCTTT. It translates to CASSFRDRGVNTEAFF.